Below are 13 T cell receptor beta chains sequenced from a single sample in a study of technical replicates of blood from a handful of donors. Method: immunoSEQ multiplex PCR; TCRdb's copy keeps in-frame clones and lacks some. The sample contains under 55,000 clones, 95% to 96% of which appear only once. Sequencing used T cells isolated from PBMCs. The source of these receptors is a human donor in good health.

The chain couples TRBV19 to TRBJ1-4; D gene unclear. V was clipped by 4 bases and J by 8 bases, with 8 bases between them. CDR1 and CDR2 (germline): LNHDA, SQIVND (reference sequence). The CDR3 consists of 12 residues. CDR3 residues: CASSSRGEKLFF. The DNA of the CDR3 is TGTGCCAGTAGTAGCCGAGGGGAAAAACTGTTTTTT.

The chain has TRBV7-6 and TRBJ2-1; 9 nucleotides line up with TRBD2. The trim removed 3 bases at V and 9 bases at J, leaving 6 bases unmatched. This CDR3 has 14 amino acids. Germline-derived CDR1 and CDR2 are SGHVS and FNYEAQ. The DNA of the CDR3 is TGTGCCAGCAGCTTGGGCGGGAGGGCCTTTGAGCAGTTCTTC. Encoded protein: CASSLGGRAFEQFF.

The chain joins TRBV5-4 to TRBJ1-2; 9 nucleotides match TRBD1. Germline V CDR1 and CDR2: SGHNT, YYREEE (reference sequence). The CDR3 spans 15 residues. V dropped 0 bases and J dropped 6; count of bases not matched to a gene: 6. CDR3 DNA: TGTGCCAGCAGCTTGGAATTCAGGACAGGGGATGGCTACACCTTC. As protein: CASSLEFRTGDGYTF.

J is TRBJ2-7 and V is TRBV25-1; tentative D call: TRBD2 (6 bases). The CDR3 length is 12 residues. Germline V lookup: CDR1 MGHDK, CDR2 SYGVNS. V dropped 9 bases and J dropped 7 bases, with 16 bases sitting between them. CDR3 nucleotide sequence: TGTGCCAGTAATAGGAGGGCCGGGGAGCAGTACTTC. Its protein is CASNRRAGEQYF.

V is TRBV18 and J is TRBJ1-4, with D uncertain. CDR1 is KGHSH and CDR2 is LQKENI in the germline V gene. The V end lost 3 bases, the J end lost 2 bases, and 4 bases lay between the germline ends. The CDR3 totals 13 residues. Here the CDR3 DNA reads TGTGCCAGCTCACCGCGGACTAATGAAAAACTGTTTTTT. Its translation is CASSPRTNEKLFF.

The rearrangement uses TRBV13 and TRBJ2-3, with TRBD2 identical over 16 bases. There are 17 residues in the CDR3. Germline CDR1 is PRHDT and CDR2 is FYEKMQ (reference sequence). After removal of 3 bases from V and 0 bases from J, the junction contained 0 bases not matched to a gene. CDR3 residues: CASSLGLAGGSTDTQYF. The CDR3 coding sequence is TGTGCCAGCAGCTTGGGACTAGCGGGAGGGAGCACAGATACGCAGTATTTT.

The chain has TRBV25-1 and TRBJ1-5, with 9 bases lining up with TRBD1. The V gene end was trimmed by 3 bases and the J gene end by 7 bases; junction bases not matched to a gene: 4. The CDR3 loop spans 14 amino acids. The germline CDR1 and CDR2 sequences are MGHDK and SYGVNS. CDR3 coding DNA: TGTGCCAGCAGTGAGACAGGGGGGCAACAGCCCCAGCATTTT. Translation: CASSETGGQQPQHF.

The rearrangement uses TRBV5-1 and TRBJ2-6; 8 bases line up with TRBD1. Per germline, CDR1 SGHRS and CDR2 YFSETQ. This CDR3 is built from 18 residues. Germline trimming cut 2 bases from V and 0 bases from J; bases unmatched to any gene: 7. CDR3 DNA: TGCGCCAGCAGCTTTACCACAGGGGGAAACTCTGGGGCCAACGTCCTGACTTTC. Translation: CASSFTTGGNSGANVLTF.

V and J are TRBV2 and TRBJ2-1; 7 bases map to TRBD1. The V and J ends lost 2 bases and 7 bases, in that order; junction bases with no gene match: 5. CDR1 and CDR2 from the germline V gene are SNHLY and FYNNEI. The CDR3 length is 14 residues. In nucleotides, the CDR3 is TGTGCCAGCAGTGAACGGGACAGTTGGAATGAGCAGTTCTTC. It codes for CASSERDSWNEQFF.

The V gene is TRBV6-5, the J gene TRBJ2-1; D is possibly TRBD2 (5 bases). The CDR3 has 14 amino acids. Germline CDR1 MNHEY, CDR2 SVGAGI. V was cut by 2 bases and J by 7 bases, with 12 bases left in between. The CDR3, as DNA: TGTGCCAGCAGTTACGACGGACTTTTAAATGAGCAGTTCTTC. Amino acids: CASSYDGLLNEQFF.

This chain joins TRBV6-5 and TRBJ2-1; tentative D call: TRBD2 (5 bases). Germline loops: CDR1 MNHEY, CDR2 SVGAGI. The CDR3 is 10 residues long. CDR3 sequence: CATGNNEQFF. The CDR3 nucleotides read TGTGCGACGGGGAACAATGAGCAGTTCTTC.

J is TRBJ2-7 and V is TRBV11-3; TRBD2 matches at 7 bases. The CDR3 is made up of 14 amino acids. Unmatched junction bases numbered 3, after V lost 2 bases and J lost 2 bases. Germline V CDR1 and CDR2: SGHNT, YENEEA. CDR3 sequence (DNA): TGTGCCAGCAGCTTACTAGCGGTTACCTACGAGCAGTACTTC. Protein sequence: CASSLLAVTYEQYF. The full variable domain, with the rest looked up from reference TRBV11-3 and TRBJ2-7, is EAGVVQSPRYKIIEKKQPVAFWCNPISGHNTLYWYLQNLGQGPELLIRYENEEAVDDSQLPKDRFSAERLKGVDSTLKIQPAELGDSAVYLCASSLLAVTYEQYFGPGTRLTVT.

The rearrangement joins TRBV28 to TRBJ2-7, with 11 bases identical to TRBD2. V lost 3 bases and J lost 2; bases outside the gene matches: 6. CDR3 length: 16 amino acids. The germline CDR1 and CDR2 sequences are MDHEN and SYDVKM. The CDR3 DNA reads TGTGCCAGCAGTTTCTCAACTAGCGGGAGAACCTACGAGCAGTACTTC. Translating it yields CASSFSTSGRTYEQYF.